The present T cell receptor (beta chain) was sequenced within a study of T cell repertoires in cytomegalovirus infection. Study in general: Public TCR beta signatures marked donors with CMV infection and the matching HLA.

TCRdb re-called the reads with MiXCR, one entry per CDR3 protein. The sample includes more than 250,000 distinct CDR3 sequences, around 25% of them seen just once. Trimming took off 5 bases at V and 0 bases at J, with 12 bases between the two ends. This CDR3 is built from 15 residues. Germline CDR1 reads SGHAT; CDR2 reads FQNNGV. Overall study findings and caveats: Cumulative public TCR beta family frequency identified carriers of CMV plus the relevant HLA. The ex vivo response was dominated by HLA-C-restricted CMV-specific TCR beta clonotypes.

Of note for this clonotype: The antigen remains unidentified.

This chain uses TRBV11-2 with TRBJ2-3; D might be TRBD2 (6 bases). This specimen consisted of cultured PBMCs, obtained from culture after CMV antigen stimulation. This receptor was obtained from a human donor in good health (CMV status not recorded). Some clones in this sample may be carry-over from other donors' samples. CDR3 nucleotides: TGTGCCAGCAGCGAACCTGGACTAAGCACAGATACGCAGTATTTT. Encoded protein: CASSEPGLSTDTQYF.